In its sample, the clone carrying this T cell receptor beta chain was seen once. The data derive from a study of blood T cell repertoires in COVID-19. Study in general: Whether acute or convalescent, the COVID-19 samples came from the United States, Italy and Spain.

The table came from immunoSEQ multiplex PCR; TCRdb's copy has only in-frame clones and leaves some out. The sample has about 76,000 clones, more than 75% seen once. From germline, CDR1 is MRHNA and CDR2 SNTAGT. This CDR3 contains 15 residues. The trim removed 4 bases at V and 2 bases at J, leaving 3 bases unmatched. Sequencing input: peripheral blood. V is TRBV6-4 and J is TRBJ1-5; 9 nucleotides align to TRBD1. The receptor comes from a man aged 55 to 69 with COVID-19, enrolled during active disease. The CDR3, as DNA: TGTGCCAGCAGTGCTGGGACAGGGCGCAATCAGCCCCAGCATTTT. Protein product: CASSAGTGRNQPQHF.